What follows are 23 T cell receptor beta chains derived from one specimen sequenced in a study of blood T cell repertoires in COVID-19. Here immunoSEQ multiplex PCR was the method, and the copy in TCRdb shows in-frame clones only, minus some. The table records roughly 340,000 clones, 75% to 90% of them present only once. The sample consisted of peripheral blood. These receptors came from a woman between 45 and 65 years old with COVID-19, enrolled during active disease.

The chain employs TRBV19 and TRBJ1-3, with a tentative D call TRBD1 (5 bases). The CDR3 is 16 residues long. Per germline, CDR1 LNHDA and CDR2 SQIVND (reference sequence). The V end was cut by 7 bases, the J end by 0 bases, with 16 bases between. The CDR3: CASTRGPGDSGNTIYF. CDR3 nucleotide sequence: TGTGCCAGTACCCGGGGCCCGGGGGACTCTGGAAACACCATATATTTT. Full variable domain (remainder filled in from reference TRBV19 and TRBJ1-3): DGGITQSPKYLFRKEGQNVTLSCEQNLNHDAMYWYRQDPGQGLRLIYYSQIVNDFQKGDIAEGYSVSREKKESFPLTVTSAQKNPTAFYLCASTRGPGDSGNTIYFGEGSWLTVV.

This chain links TRBV5-1 with TRBJ2-3; 7 bases fit TRBD1. Germline V gives CDR1 SGHRS, CDR2 YFSETQ. The V gene end was trimmed by 6 bases and the J gene end by 2 bases; junction bases not matched to a gene: 12. This CDR3 has 16 amino acids. CDR3 coding DNA: TGCGCCAGCACCAACCTTAGGACAGGACTCACAGATACGCAGTATTTT. Translation: CASTNLRTGLTDTQYF.

This chain uses TRBV11-2 with TRBJ1-2; the match to TRBD1 covers 7 bases. This CDR3 comprises 16 residues. Germline loops: CDR1 SGHAT, CDR2 FQNNGV. V shed 6 bases, J shed 2 bases, and the junction held 12 bases outside the gene matches. CDR3 bases: TGTGCCAGCAGGAATAGCCACAGGGGAATAAACTATGGCTACACCTTC. It codes for CASRNSHRGINYGYTF.

DNA of the CDR3: TGTGCCAGCAGCGGCCGACTCCTAGCGGGAGCGTACAATGAGCAGTTCTTC. As protein: CASSGRLLAGAYNEQFF. The chain carries TRBV9 and TRBJ2-1, with 10 bases lining up with TRBD2. CDR1 is SGDLS, CDR2 YYNGEE, per germline. Germline trimming cut 3 bases from V and 4 bases from J; bases unmatched to any gene: 10. The length of the CDR3 is 17 residues.

J is TRBJ1-1 and V is TRBV4-1; TRBD1 matches at 11 bases. Germline lookup yields CDR1 MGHRA and CDR2 YSYEKL. The trim removed 1 base at V and 4 bases at J, leaving 5 bases unmatched. This CDR3 has 16 residues. CDR3 amino acids: CASSQGDRGRSTEAFF. CDR3 nucleotides: TGCGCCAGCAGCCAAGGGGACAGGGGGAGAAGCACTGAAGCTTTCTTT.

This sequence joins TRBV7-9 and TRBJ2-3, with 14 nucleotides matching TRBD2. The CDR3 spans 16 residues. The trim removed 5 bases at V and 3 bases at J, leaving 4 bases unmatched. Germline loops: CDR1 SEHNR, CDR2 FQNEAQ (reference sequence). CDR3: CASSPGTSGRTDTQYF. The CDR3, as DNA: TGTGCCAGCAGCCCTGGGACTAGCGGGAGAACAGATACGCAGTATTTT.

The chain couples TRBV5-1 to TRBJ2-1; possibly TRBD2 for D (6 bases). Trimming cost V 0 bases and J 2 bases, with 12 bases left between them. Germline CDR1 is SGHRS and CDR2 is YFSETQ. The CDR3 contains 16 residues. CDR3 nucleotide sequence: TGCGCCAGCAGCTTGGCGTCCGCGGGAACCTACAATGAGCAGTTCTTC. It translates to CASSLASAGTYNEQFF.

The V gene is TRBV7-7, the J gene TRBJ2-2, with 7 bases identical to TRBD1. This CDR3 region has 16 residues. Germline values: CDR1 SSHAT, CDR2 FNYEAQ (reference sequence). V gave up 5 bases and J gave up 3 bases; unmatched junction bases: 9. CDR3 in DNA: TGTGCCAGCAGCCCCTCGGACAGGCGCGACACCGGGGAGCTGTTTTTT. This translates into CASSPSDRRDTGELFF.

This sequence joins TRBV6-5 and TRBJ2-7; 12 positions match TRBD1. The CDR3 length is 15 residues. J was trimmed by 6 bases and V by 5 bases; bases with no gene match: 8. Germline V gene sequence: CDR1 MNHEY, CDR2 SVGAGI. The CDR3 nucleotides are TGTGCCAGCAGTCCCCGGGACAGGGGGCATGGCGAGCAGTACTTC. It encodes CASSPRDRGHGEQYF.

The rearrangement uses TRBV3-1 (or the pseudogene TRBV3-2) and TRBJ1-4, with TRBD1 as a possible D gene (5 bases). The V gene lost 1 base and the J gene lost 14 bases, with 23 bases spanning the gap. The CDR3 is 16 amino acids. Germline V gene lookup returns CDR1 LGHDT and CDR2 YNNKEL (reference sequence). CDR3 protein: CASSQGGGSAMKRLFF. In DNA, the CDR3 is TGTGCCAGCAGCCAAGGGGGGGGTTCGGCAATGAAAAGGCTGTTTTTT.

CDR3 nucleotide sequence: TGCGCCAGCAGCCGAAGCGACAGGGAGGTTCGAGCTTTCTTT. This codes for CASSRSDREVRAFF. The chain recombines TRBV4-1 with TRBJ1-1; 7 bases match TRBD1. Germline loops: CDR1 MGHRA, CDR2 YSYEKL. The V segment lost 4 bases and the J segment 10 bases; nucleotides outside the gene matches: 12. CDR3 length equals 14 residues.

The CDR3 protein is CAWARDTNTEAFF. CDR3 nucleotides: TGTGCCTGGGCCCGGGACACGAACACTGAAGCTTTCTTT. V and J are TRBV30 and TRBJ1-1; D possibly corresponds to TRBD1 (6 bases). The CDR3 extends over 13 amino acids. Trimming left V 5 bases short and J 1 base short, with 11 bases between. CDR1 is GTSNPN, CDR2 SVGIG, per germline (reference sequence).

The chain couples TRBV27 to TRBJ1-3; D perhaps matches TRBD1 (5 bases). The CDR3 has 15 residues. Germline assignment: CDR1 MNHEY and CDR2 SMNVEV (reference sequence). With 4 bases removed from V and 4 bases from J, the gap between germline ends came to 14 bases. Written as DNA, the CDR3 is TGTGCCAGCAGTTCCCGGGAGGGGTTCGGAAACACCATATATTTT. Protein product: CASSSREGFGNTIYF.

The rearrangement links TRBV5-6 to TRBJ1-2; D ambiguous. The length of the CDR3 is 13 residues. Germline CDR1 SGHDT, CDR2 YYEEEE. Trimming cost V 2 bases and J 4 bases, with 9 bases left between them. Here the CDR3 reads CASSLSSLYGYTF. The CDR3 DNA follows: TGTGCCAGCAGCTTATCCTCCCTCTATGGCTACACCTTC.

V and J are TRBV11-3 and TRBJ2-3, with 9 bases that match TRBD2. CDR1 and CDR2 from the germline V gene are SGHNT and YENEEA. The CDR3 covers 18 residues. V was pared by 5 bases and J by 0 bases, with 12 bases of the junction left unmatched. DNA of the CDR3: TGTGCCAGCAGCCCCTGGCGTAGCGGGGGACTTAGCACAGATACGCAGTATTTT. Translation gives CASSPWRSGGLSTDTQYF.

The chain combines TRBV7-9 with TRBJ1-1; D is uncertain. The length of the CDR3 is 14 residues. V was shortened by 1 base and J by 0 bases, with 6 bases between the two germline ends. The germline V gene has CDR1 SEHNR and CDR2 FQNEAQ (reference sequence). As DNA, the CDR3 is TGTGCCAGCAGCTTAGACCAGATGAACACTGAAGCTTTCTTT. As protein: CASSLDQMNTEAFF.

This chain joins TRBV14 and TRBJ2-5; D possibly corresponds to TRBD1 (5 bases). Germline-derived CDR1 and CDR2 are SGHDN and FVKESK. Trimming took 4 bases from V and 5 from J, leaving 11 bases between them. CDR3 length equals 13 residues. CDR3 nucleotide sequence: TGTGCCAGCAGCCGCAAGGGGTGGGAGACCCAGTACTTC. It yields the protein CASSRKGWETQYF. The full variable domain, its missing parts supplied by reference TRBV14 and TRBJ2-5, is EAGVTQFPSHSVIEKGQTVTLRCDPISGHDNLYWYRRVMGKEIKFLLHFVKESKQDESGMPNNRFLAERTGGTYSTLKVQPAELEDSGVYFCASSRKGWETQYFGPGTRLLVL.

V is TRBV27 and J is TRBJ1-2; the match to TRBD1 covers 8 bases. Germline trimming cut 3 bases from V and 7 bases from J; bases unmatched to any gene: 7. This CDR3 contains 14 residues. CDR1 and CDR2 (germline): MNHEY, SMNVEV (reference sequence). The CDR3 loop reads CASSFSGGGGGYTF. DNA of the CDR3: TGTGCCAGCAGTTTTTCAGGGGGCGGGGGTGGCTACACCTTC.

In the case of this clone: The sample holds other DNA sequences that translate to the same CDR3. The rearrangement links TRBV9 to TRBJ2-1; 7 bases match TRBD2. In germline, CDR1 is SGDLS, CDR2 YYNGEE. Trimming at V came to 0 bases and at J to 4 bases, leaving 4 bases not matched to a gene. The CDR3 sequence is 15 residues long. CDR3 DNA: TGTGCCAGCAGCGTAGGCCTAGCGGAATACAATGAGCAGTTCTTC. Protein: CASSVGLAEYNEQFF.

The rearrangement joins TRBV4-1 to TRBJ2-7; tentative D call: TRBD1 (7 bases). The CDR3 has 17 amino acids. CDR1 is MGHRA, CDR2 YSYEKL, per germline. Trimming cost V 4 bases and J 0 bases, with 19 bases left between them. CDR3 amino acids: CASSLSVQGGDSYEQYF. The CDR3 nucleotides are TGCGCCAGCAGCCTTTCTGTTCAGGGGGGAGACTCCTACGAGCAGTACTTC.

The chain combines TRBV6-5 with TRBJ1-1, with D possibly matching TRBD1 (6 bases). V gave up 6 bases and J gave up 4 bases, with 15 bases separating them. This CDR3 contains 14 residues. CDR1 and CDR2 (germline): MNHEY, SVGAGI. The CDR3 loop is CASRKQGGPTEAFF. The CDR3 nucleotides read TGTGCCAGCAGGAAACAGGGAGGGCCCACTGAAGCTTTCTTT.

With regard to this clone: A much larger clonotype is one base distant, so this may be a read error. The rearrangement links TRBV11-2 to TRBJ1-1, with a possible D match to TRBD1 (5 bases). V lost 4 bases to trimming and J lost 4 bases, with 7 bases between them. The germline CDR1 and CDR2 sequences are SGHAT and FQNNGV. CDR3 size: 12 residues. The CDR3 protein is CASSSQGTEAFF. DNA for the CDR3: TGTGCCAGCAGCTCCCAGGGCACTGAAGCTTTCTTT.

This clone was recorded only once. The chain combines TRBV19 with TRBJ1-2; 8 bases agree with TRBD1. The germline gives CDR1 LNHDA, CDR2 SQIVND (reference sequence). The CDR3 is made up of 16 amino acids. The V segment lost 0 bases and the J segment 3 bases; nucleotides outside the gene matches: 6. CDR3 nucleotide sequence: TGTGCCAGTAGTATAGAAGGACAGGGTGGCTACTATGGCTACACCTTC. Translation gives CASSIEGQGGYYGYTF.